This TCR beta chain was documented in a study of response to subunit inactivated influenza vaccine. This clonotype was observed a handful of times. No antigen is known for it. TCRdb reanalysed the RT-PCR reads using MiXCR and keeps one entry per CDR3 protein. The data contain 600,000 to 850,000 distinct CDR3 sequences, 12% to 15% of them seen just once; the ten biggest clones take up roughly 7.2%. This CDR3 contains 15 residues. The ends were cut back, 5 bases at V and 9 bases at J, with 22 bases in the middle. Germline V gene sequence: CDR1 KGHDR, CDR2 SFDVKD. Study findings and constraints: Every seasonal influenza vaccination brings in few new T cells, the authors suggested.

The sample consisted of PBMCs from blood, taken less than 15 days before vaccination. The chain uses TRBV24-1 and TRBJ2-7; D possibly uses TRBD1 or TRBD2 (8 bases each). This TCR derives from a middle-aged man who received an inactivated influenza vaccine. The CDR3 nucleotides read TGTGCCACCAGTGGACCCGGGACAGGACTAGCCGGGCAGTACTTC. Protein sequence: CATSGPGTGLAGQYF.